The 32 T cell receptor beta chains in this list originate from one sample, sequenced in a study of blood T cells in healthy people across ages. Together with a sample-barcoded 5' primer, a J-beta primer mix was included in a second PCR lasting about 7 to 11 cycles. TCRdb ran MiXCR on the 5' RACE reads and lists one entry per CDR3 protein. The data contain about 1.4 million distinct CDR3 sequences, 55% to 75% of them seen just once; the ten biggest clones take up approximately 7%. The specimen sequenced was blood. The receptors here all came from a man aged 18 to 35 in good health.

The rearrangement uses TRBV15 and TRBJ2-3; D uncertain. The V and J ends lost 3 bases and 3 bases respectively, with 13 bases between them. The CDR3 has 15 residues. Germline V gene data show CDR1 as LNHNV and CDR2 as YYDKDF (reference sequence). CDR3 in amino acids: CATSSNDHLTDTQYF. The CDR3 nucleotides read TGTGCCACCAGCAGCAACGATCATTTAACAGATACGCAGTATTTT.

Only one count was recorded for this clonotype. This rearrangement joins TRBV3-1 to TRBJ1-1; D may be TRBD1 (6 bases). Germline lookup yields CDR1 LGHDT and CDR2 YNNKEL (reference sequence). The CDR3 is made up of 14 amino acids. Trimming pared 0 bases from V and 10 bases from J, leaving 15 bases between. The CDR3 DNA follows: TGTGCCAGCAGCCAAGACTATCAGGGGACGGTAGCTTTCTTT. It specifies CASSQDYQGTVAFF.

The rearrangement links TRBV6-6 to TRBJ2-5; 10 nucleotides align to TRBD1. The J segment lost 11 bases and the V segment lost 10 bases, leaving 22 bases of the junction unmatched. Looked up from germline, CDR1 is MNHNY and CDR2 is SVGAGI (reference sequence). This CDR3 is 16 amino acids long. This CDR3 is CATGLRDRGAYNEQYF. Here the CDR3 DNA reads TGTGCCACCGGCCTCCGGGACAGGGGAGCGTACAATGAGCAGTACTTC.

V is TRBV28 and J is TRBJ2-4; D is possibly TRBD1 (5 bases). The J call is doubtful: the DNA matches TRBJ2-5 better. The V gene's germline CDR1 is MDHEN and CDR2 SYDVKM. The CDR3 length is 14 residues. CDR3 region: CASSLPGWVETQYF. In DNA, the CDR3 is TGTGCCAGCAGTTTACCAGGGTGGGTGGAGACCCAGTACTTC.

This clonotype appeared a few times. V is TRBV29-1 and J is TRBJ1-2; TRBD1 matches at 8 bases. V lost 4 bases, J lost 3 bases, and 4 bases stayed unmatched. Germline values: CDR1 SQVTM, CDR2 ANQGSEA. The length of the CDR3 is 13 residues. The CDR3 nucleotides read TGCAGCGTTGTCTCAGGGGGCGACTATGGCTACACCTTC. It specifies CSVVSGGDYGYTF. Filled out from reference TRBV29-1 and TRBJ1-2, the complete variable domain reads SAVISQKPSRDICQRGTSLTIQCQVDSQVTMMFWYRQQPGQSLTLIATANQGSEATYESGFVIDKFPISRPNLTFSTLTVSNMSPEDSSIYLCSVVSGGDYGYTFGSGTRLTVV.

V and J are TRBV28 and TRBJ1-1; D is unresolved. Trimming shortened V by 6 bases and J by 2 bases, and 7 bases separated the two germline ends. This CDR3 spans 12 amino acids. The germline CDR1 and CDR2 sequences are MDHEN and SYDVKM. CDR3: CASRQSNTEAFF. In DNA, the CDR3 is TGTGCCAGCAGGCAGAGCAACACTGAAGCTTTCTTT.

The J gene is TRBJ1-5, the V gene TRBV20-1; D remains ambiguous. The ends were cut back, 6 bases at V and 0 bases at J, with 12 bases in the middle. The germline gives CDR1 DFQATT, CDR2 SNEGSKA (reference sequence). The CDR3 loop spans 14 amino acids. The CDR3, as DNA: TGCAGTGCCGAGGCAGATTATAGCAATCAGCCCCAGCATTTT. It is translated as CSAEADYSNQPQHF.

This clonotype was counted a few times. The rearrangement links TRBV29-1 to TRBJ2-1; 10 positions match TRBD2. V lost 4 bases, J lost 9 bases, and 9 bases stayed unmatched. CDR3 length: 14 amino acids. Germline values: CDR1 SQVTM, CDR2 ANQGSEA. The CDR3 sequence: CSVVLAGPRGEQFF. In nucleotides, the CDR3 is TGCAGCGTTGTACTAGCGGGGCCTAGAGGTGAGCAGTTCTTC.

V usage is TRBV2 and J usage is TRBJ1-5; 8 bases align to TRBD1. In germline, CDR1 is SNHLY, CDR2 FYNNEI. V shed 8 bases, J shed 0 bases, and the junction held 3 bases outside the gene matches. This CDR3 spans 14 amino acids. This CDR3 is CASGQGHSNQPQHF. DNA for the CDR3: TGTGCCAGCGGACAGGGCCATAGCAATCAGCCCCAGCATTTT.

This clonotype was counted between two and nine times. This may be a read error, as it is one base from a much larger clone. The CDR3 region is CASSLAAAYNEQFF. CDR3 coding DNA: TGTGCCAGCAGCTTAGCGGCGGCCTACAATGAGCAGTTCTTC. The chain recombines TRBV7-2 with TRBJ2-1; D not certain. Trimming took 0 bases from V and 2 from J, leaving 5 bases between them. Per the germline V gene, CDR1 is SGHTA and CDR2 is FQGNSA. The CDR3 runs to 14 residues.

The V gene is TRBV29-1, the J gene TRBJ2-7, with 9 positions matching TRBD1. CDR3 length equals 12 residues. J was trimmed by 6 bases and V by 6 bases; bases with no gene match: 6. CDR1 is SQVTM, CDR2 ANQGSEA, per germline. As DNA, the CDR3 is TGCAGCGTGGGACAGGGTGAGGGCGAGCAGTACTTC. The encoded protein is CSVGQGEGEQYF.

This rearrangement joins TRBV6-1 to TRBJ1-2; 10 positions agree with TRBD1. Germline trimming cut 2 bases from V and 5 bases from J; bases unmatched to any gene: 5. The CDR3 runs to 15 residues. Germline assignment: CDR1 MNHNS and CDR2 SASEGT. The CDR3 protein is CASSELMDRGYGYTF. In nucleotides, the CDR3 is TGTGCCAGCAGTGAATTGATGGACAGGGGGTATGGCTACACCTTC.

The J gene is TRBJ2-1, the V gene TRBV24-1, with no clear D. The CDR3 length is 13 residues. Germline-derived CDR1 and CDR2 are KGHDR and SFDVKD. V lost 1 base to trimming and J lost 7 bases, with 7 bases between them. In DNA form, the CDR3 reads TGTGCCACCAGTGATTTTCGGTCGAATGAGCAGTTCTTC. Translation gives CATSDFRSNEQFF.

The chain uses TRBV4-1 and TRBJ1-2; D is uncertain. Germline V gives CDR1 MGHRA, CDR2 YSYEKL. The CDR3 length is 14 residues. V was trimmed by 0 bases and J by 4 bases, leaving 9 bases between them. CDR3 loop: CASSQEAKFYGYTF. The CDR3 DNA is TGCGCCAGCAGCCAAGAAGCCAAGTTCTATGGCTACACCTTC.

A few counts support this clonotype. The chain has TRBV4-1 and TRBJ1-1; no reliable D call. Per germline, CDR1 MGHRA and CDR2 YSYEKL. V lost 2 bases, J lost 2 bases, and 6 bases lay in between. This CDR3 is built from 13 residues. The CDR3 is CASSQRSNTEAFF. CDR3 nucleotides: TGCGCCAGCAGCCAAAGGTCAAACACTGAAGCTTTCTTT.

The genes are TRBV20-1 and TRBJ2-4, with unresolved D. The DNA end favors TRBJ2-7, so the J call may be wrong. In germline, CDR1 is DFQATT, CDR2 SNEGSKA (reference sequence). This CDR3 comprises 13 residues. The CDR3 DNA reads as TGCAGTGCTGCCAGAGGCATTTCCTACGAGCAGTACTTC. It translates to CSAARGISYEQYF.

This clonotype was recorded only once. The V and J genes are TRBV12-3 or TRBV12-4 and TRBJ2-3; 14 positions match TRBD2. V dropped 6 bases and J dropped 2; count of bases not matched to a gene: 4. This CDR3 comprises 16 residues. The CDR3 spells CASRGTSGGLTDTQYF. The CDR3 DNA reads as TGTGCCAGCAGGGGGACTAGCGGGGGCCTCACAGATACGCAGTATTTT.

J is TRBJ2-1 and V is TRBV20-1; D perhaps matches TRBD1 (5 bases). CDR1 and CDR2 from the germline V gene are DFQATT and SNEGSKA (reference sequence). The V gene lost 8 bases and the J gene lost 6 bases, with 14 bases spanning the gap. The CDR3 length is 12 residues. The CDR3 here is CSTPYQGNEQFF. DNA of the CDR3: TGCAGTACACCCTACCAGGGCAATGAGCAGTTCTTC.

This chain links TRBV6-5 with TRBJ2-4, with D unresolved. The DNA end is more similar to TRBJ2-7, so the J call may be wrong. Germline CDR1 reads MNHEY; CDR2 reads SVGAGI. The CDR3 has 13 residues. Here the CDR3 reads CASMKTGPYEQYF. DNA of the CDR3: TGTGCCAGCATGAAGACGGGTCCCTACGAGCAGTACTTC.

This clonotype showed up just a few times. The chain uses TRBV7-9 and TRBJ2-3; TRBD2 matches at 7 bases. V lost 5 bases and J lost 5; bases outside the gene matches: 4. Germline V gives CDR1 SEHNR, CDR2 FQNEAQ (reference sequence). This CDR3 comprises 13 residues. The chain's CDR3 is CASSGEGRDTQYF. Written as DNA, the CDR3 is TGTGCCAGCAGCGGGGAGGGTAGAGATACGCAGTATTTT.

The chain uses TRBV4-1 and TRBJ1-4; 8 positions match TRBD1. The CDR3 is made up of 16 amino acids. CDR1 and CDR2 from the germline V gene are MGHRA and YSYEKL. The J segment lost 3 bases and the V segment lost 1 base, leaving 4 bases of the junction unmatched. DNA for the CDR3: TGCGCCAGCAGCCAAGGAGGGGACAGGCCTAATGAAAAACTGTTTTTT. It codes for CASSQGGDRPNEKLFF.

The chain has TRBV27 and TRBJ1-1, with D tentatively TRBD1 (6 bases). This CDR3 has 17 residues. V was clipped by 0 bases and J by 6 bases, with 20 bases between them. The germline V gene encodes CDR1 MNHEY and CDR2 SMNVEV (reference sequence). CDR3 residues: CASSLSPKQGYSAEAFF. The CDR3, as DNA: TGTGCCAGCAGTTTATCGCCCAAACAGGGCTATAGCGCTGAAGCTTTCTTT.

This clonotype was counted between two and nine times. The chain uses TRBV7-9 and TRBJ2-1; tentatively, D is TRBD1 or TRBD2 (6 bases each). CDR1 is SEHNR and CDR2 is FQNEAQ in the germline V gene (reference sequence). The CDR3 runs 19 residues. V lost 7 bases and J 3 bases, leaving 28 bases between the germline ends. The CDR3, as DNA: TGTGCCAGCATCAAGCGTGGGTGGGGGGCGAAAGGGGACTACAATGAGCAGTTCTTC. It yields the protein CASIKRGWGAKGDYNEQFF.

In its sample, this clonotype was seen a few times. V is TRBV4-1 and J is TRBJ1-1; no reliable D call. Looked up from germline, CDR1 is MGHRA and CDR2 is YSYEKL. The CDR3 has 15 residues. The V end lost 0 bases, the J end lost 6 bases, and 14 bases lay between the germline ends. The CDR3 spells CASSQDGQSGAEAFF. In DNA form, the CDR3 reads TGCGCCAGCAGCCAAGATGGGCAATCCGGCGCTGAAGCTTTCTTT.

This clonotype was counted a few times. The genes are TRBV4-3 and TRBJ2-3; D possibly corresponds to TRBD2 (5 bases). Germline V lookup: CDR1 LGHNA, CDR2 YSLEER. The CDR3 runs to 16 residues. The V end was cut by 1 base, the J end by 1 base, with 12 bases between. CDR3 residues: CASSQGRLPGTDTQYF. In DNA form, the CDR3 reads TGCGCCAGCAGCCAAGGTCGACTACCAGGCACAGATACGCAGTATTTT.

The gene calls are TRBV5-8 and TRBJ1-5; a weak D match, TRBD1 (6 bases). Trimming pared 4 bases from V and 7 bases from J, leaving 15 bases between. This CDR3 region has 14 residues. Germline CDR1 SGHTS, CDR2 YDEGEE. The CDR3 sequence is CASSPLARGQPQHF. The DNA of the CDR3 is TGTGCCAGCAGCCCCCTTGCCAGGGGCCAGCCCCAGCATTTT.

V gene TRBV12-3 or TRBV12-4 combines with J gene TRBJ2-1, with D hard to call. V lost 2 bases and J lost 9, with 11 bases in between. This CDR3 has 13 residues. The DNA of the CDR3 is TGTGCCAGCAGTTTACCGGGTAGGATTGAGCAGTTCTTC. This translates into CASSLPGRIEQFF.

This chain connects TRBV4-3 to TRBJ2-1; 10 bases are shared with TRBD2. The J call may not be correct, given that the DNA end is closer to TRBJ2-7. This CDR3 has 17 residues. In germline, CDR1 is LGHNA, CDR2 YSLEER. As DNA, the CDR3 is TGCGCCAGCAGCCAAGACAGCGGGGGGGCGGTCTACAATGAGCAGTACTTC. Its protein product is CASSQDSGGAVYNEQYF.

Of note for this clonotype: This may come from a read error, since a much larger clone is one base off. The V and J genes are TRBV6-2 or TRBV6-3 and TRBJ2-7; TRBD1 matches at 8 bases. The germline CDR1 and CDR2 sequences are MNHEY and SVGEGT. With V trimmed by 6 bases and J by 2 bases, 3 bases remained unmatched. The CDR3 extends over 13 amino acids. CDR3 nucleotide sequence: TGTGCCAGCAGGGACAGGGCACCCTACGAGCAGTACTTC. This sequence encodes CASRDRAPYEQYF.

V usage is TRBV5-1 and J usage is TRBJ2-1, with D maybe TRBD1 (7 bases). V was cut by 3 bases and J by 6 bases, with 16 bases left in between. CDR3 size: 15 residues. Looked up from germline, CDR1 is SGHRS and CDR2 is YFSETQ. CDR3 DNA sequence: TGCGCCAGCAGCTACGCGGGACAGACCACCAATGAGCAGTTCTTC. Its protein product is CASSYAGQTTNEQFF.

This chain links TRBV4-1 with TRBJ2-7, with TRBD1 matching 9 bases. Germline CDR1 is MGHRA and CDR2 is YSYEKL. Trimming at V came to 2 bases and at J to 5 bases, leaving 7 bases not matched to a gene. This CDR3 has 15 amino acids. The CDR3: CASSQIGTGTNEQYF. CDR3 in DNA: TGCGCCAGCAGCCAAATCGGGACAGGGACGAACGAGCAGTACTTC.

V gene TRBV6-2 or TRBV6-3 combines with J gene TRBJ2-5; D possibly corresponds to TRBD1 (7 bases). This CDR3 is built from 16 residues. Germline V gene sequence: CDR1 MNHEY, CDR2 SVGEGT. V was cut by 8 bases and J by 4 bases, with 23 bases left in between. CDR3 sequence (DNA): TGTGCCAGCGAATCATCCACAGCAGGGGGAGGAGAGACCCAGTACTTC. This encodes CASESSTAGGGETQYF.